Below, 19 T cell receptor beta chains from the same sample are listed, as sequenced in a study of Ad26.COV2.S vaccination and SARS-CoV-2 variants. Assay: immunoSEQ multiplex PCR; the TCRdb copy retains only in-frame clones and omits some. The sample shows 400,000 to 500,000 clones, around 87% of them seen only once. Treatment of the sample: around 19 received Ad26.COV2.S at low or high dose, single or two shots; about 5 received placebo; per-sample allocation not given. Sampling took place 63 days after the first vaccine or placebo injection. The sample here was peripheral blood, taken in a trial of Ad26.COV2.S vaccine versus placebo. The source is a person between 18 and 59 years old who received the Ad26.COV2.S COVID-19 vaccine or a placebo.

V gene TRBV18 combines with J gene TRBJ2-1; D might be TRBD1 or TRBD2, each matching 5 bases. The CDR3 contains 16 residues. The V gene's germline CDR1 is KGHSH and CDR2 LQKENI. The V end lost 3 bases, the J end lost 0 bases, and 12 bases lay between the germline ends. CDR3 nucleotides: TGTGCCAGCTCACCGGGGACGGGGAGCTCCTACAATGAGCAGTTCTTC. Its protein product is CASSPGTGSSYNEQFF.

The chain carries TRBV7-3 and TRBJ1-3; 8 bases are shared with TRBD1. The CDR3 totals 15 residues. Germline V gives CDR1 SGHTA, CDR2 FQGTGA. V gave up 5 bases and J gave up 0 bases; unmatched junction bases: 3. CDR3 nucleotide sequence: TGTGCCAGCAGCCTACAGGGGGACTCTGGAAACACCATATATTTT. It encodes CASSLQGDSGNTIYF.

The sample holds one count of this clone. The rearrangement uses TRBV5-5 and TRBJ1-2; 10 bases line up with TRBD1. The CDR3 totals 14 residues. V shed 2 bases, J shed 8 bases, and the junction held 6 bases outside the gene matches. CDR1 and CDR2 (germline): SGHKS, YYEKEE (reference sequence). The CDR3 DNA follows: TGTGCCAGCAGCTTTCGACAGGGGGCCGAAGGCTACACCTTC. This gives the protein CASSFRQGAEGYTF.

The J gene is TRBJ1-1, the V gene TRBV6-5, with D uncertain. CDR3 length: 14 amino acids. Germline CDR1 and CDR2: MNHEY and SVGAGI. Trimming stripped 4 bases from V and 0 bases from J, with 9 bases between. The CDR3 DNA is TGTGCCAGCAGTTGGGATCAGCTGAACACTGAAGCTTTCTTT. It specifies CASSWDQLNTEAFF.

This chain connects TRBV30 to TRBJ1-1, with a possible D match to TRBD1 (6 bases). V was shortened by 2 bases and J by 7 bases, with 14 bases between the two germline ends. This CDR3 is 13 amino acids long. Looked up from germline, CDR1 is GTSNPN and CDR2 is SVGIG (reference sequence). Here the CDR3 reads CAWSLRGFGEAFF. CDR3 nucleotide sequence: TGTGCCTGGAGTCTTAGGGGGTTCGGTGAAGCTTTCTTT. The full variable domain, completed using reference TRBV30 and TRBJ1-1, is SQTIHQWPATLVQPVGSPLSLECTVEGTSNPNLYWYRQAAGRGLQLLFYSVGIGQISSEVPQNLSASRPQDRQFILSSKKLLLSDSGFYLCAWSLRGFGEAFFGQGTRLTVV.

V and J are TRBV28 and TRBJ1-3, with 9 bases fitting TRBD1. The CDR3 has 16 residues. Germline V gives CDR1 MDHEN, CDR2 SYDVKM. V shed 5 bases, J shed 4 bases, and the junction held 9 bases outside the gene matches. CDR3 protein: CASSRPGTGPGNTIYF. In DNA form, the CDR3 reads TGTGCCAGCAGTCGCCCCGGGACAGGGCCAGGAAACACCATATATTTT.

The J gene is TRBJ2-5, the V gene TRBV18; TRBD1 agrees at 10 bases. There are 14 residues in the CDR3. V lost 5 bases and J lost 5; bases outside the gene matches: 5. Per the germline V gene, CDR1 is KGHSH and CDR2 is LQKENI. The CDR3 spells CASSTTGGRETQYF. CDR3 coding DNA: TGTGCCAGCTCAACGACAGGGGGCAGGGAGACCCAGTACTTC.

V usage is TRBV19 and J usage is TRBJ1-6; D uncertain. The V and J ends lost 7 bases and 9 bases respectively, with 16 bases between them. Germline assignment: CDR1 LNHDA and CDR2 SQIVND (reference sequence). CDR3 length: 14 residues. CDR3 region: CASMAELTSSPLHF. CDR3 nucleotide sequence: TGTGCCAGTATGGCGGAATTAACCAGTTCACCCCTCCACTTT.

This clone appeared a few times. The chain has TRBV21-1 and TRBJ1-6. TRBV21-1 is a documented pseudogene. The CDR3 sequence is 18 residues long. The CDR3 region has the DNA TGTGCCAGCAGCAAAAGGGCAACCCGGAGCTCCTATAATTCACCCCTCCACTTT. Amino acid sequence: CASSKRATRSSYNSPLHF.

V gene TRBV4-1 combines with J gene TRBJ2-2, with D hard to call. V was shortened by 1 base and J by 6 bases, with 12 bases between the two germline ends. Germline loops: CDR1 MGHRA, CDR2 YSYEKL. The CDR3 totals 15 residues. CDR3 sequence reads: CASSQAGRSSGELFF. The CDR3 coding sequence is TGCGCCAGCAGCCAAGCAGGCAGGAGCTCCGGGGAGCTGTTTTTT.

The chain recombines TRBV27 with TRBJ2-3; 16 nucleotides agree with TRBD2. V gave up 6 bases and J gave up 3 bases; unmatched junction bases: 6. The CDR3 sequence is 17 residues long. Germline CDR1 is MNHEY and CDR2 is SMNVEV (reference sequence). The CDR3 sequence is CASRGLAGGHRTDTQYF. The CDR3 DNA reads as TGTGCCAGCAGGGGACTAGCGGGGGGGCATAGAACAGATACGCAGTATTTT.

The chain's CDR3 is CASSEAGGPYEQYF. CDR3 sequence (DNA): TGTGCCAGCAGTGAGGCGGGGGGGCCTTACGAGCAGTACTTC. The chain links TRBV6-1 to TRBJ2-7; TRBD2 matches at 9 bases. The CDR3 consists of 14 residues. Looked up from germline, CDR1 is MNHNS and CDR2 is SASEGT. The ends lost 3 bases at V and 4 bases at J; junction bases unmatched: 4.

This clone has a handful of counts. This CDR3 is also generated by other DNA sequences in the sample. The CDR3 DNA reads TGTGCCAGTAGTATTGGGGAGAGCAATCAGCCCCAGCATTTT. Translation: CASSIGESNQPQHF. This sequence joins TRBV19 and TRBJ1-5; D unresolved. CDR3 length: 14 residues. Trimming cost V 3 bases and J 1 base, with 7 bases left between them. Germline assignment: CDR1 LNHDA and CDR2 SQIVND (reference sequence).

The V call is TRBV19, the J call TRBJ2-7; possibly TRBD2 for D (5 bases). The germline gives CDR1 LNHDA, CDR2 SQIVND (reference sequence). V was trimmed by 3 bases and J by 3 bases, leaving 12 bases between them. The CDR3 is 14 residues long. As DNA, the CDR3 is TGTGCCAGTAGTATGAGGGTCGCCGGCTACGAGCAGTACTTC. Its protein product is CASSMRVAGYEQYF.

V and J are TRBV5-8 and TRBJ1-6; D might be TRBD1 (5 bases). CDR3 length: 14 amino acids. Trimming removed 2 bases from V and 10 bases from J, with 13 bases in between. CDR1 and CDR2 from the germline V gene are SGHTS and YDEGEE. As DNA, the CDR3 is TGTGCCAGCAGCTTACCGGGACCGTTATCACCCCTCCACTTT. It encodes CASSLPGPLSPLHF.

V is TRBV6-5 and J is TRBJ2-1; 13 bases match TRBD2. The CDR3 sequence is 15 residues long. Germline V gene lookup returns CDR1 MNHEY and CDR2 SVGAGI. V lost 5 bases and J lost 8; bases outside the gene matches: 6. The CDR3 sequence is CASSTTSGGYYEQFF. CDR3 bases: TGTGCCAGCAGTACGACTAGCGGGGGGTATTATGAGCAGTTCTTC.

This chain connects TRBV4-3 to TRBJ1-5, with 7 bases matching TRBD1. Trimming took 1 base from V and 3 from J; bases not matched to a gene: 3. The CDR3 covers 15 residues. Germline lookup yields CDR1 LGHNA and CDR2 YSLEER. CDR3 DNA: TGCGCCAGCAGCCAAGCCAGGGGGGCCAATCAGCCCCAGCATTTT. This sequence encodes CASSQARGANQPQHF.

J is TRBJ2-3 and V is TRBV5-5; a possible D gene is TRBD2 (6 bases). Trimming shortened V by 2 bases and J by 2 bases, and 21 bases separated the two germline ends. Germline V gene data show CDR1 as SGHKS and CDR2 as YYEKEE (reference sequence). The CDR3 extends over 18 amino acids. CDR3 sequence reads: CASSLDLTSIPNTDTQYF. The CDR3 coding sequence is TGTGCCAGCAGCTTAGATCTTACTAGCATCCCGAACACAGATACGCAGTATTTT.

CDR3 protein: CASSLNRGGEETQYF. CDR3 DNA sequence: TGTGCCAGCAGCTTAAACAGGGGGGGGGAAGAGACCCAGTACTTC. The chain employs TRBV5-4 and TRBJ2-5, with D maybe TRBD1 (8 bases). The CDR3 is made up of 15 amino acids. V lost 2 bases, J lost 3 bases, and 14 bases lay in between. Germline V gives CDR1 SGHNT, CDR2 YYREEE (reference sequence).